Each of the 23 T cell receptor beta chains below was sequenced from the same sample in a study of shared clonotypes between healthy human individuals. TCRdb's table, derived via immunoSEQ multiplex PCR, lists solely in-frame clones and lacks some. The sample gives about 1 million clones, about 70% of which show up once; around 1.5% is in the top ten. Sequences were obtained from memory CD4+ T cells sorted from blood. Sample subset: CD45RA-negative fraction. These receptors all stem from a man aged 18 to 35 in good health.

This clone turned up a few times. The gene calls are TRBV29-1 and TRBJ1-5, with no clear D. CDR1 SQVTM and CDR2 ANQGSEA come from the germline V gene. CDR3 length: 12 residues. V shed 5 bases and J shed 2 bases, with 7 bases lying between them. The CDR3 loop is CSVLAGNQPQHF. The CDR3 DNA is TGCAGCGTTTTGGCTGGCAATCAGCCCCAGCATTTT.

V is TRBV11-2 and J is TRBJ1-1, with D possibly being TRBD1 (6 bases). CDR1 and CDR2 from the germline V gene are SGHAT and FQNNGV. The CDR3 sequence is 17 residues long. The V end lost 1 base, the J end lost 0 bases, and 15 bases lay between the germline ends. The CDR3 nucleotides are TGTGCCAGCAGCTTAGTGGGAGGGGGAAGGGTGAACACTGAAGCTTTCTTT. Amino acid sequence: CASSLVGGGRVNTEAFF.

This clone appeared a few times. Written as DNA, the CDR3 is TGTGCCAGCAGCCCCAGAGGGTCAGACGAGCAGTACTTC. Its translation: CASSPRGSDEQYF. The rearrangement joins TRBV9 to TRBJ2-7, with D possibly being TRBD2 (5 bases). Trimming removed 4 bases from V and 5 bases from J, with 13 bases in between. The CDR3 consists of 13 residues. Germline-derived CDR1 and CDR2 are SGDLS and YYNGEE.

This chain connects TRBV6-5 to TRBJ2-3, with D possibly TRBD2 on 7 matching bases. Trimming cost V 6 bases and J 5 bases, with 18 bases left between them. CDR1 and CDR2 from the germline V gene are MNHEY and SVGAGI. The CDR3 is 15 residues long. The CDR3 nucleotides are TGTGCCAGCAGACAAGGGGGGGCGCGTGAAGATACGCAGTATTTT. The encoded protein is CASRQGGAREDTQYF.

The chain joins TRBV28 to TRBJ1-1; no clear D. Germline CDR1 and CDR2: MDHEN and SYDVKM. With 6 bases removed from V and 6 bases from J, the gap between germline ends came to 11 bases. CDR3 length: 12 amino acids. The CDR3 nucleotides read TGTGCCAGCAGACTCCCTAGGGCTGAAGCTTTCTTT. As protein: CASRLPRAEAFF. Variable domain in full (rest from reference TRBV28 and TRBJ1-1): DVKVTQSSRYLVKRTGEKVFLECVQDMDHENMFWYRQDPGLGLRLIYFSYDVKMKEKGDIPEGYSVSREKKERFSLILESASTNQTSMYLCASRLPRAEAFFGQGTRLTVV.

This chain connects TRBV18 to TRBJ2-7; 9 nucleotides match TRBD1. The CDR3 spans 14 residues. The V segment lost 2 bases and the J segment 6 bases; nucleotides outside the gene matches: 5. Germline CDR1 KGHSH, CDR2 LQKENI. In DNA form, the CDR3 reads TGTGCCAGCTCACCAAAACAGGGGGCAGGCGAGCAGTACTTC. Its protein product is CASSPKQGAGEQYF.

This chain connects TRBV11-3 to TRBJ2-2; TRBD1 aligns across 9 bases. CDR1 and CDR2 (germline): SGHNT, YENEEA. Trimming cost V 4 bases and J 7 bases; bases outside gene matches: 7. The CDR3 extends over 15 amino acids. The CDR3: CASSSRQGVNGELFF. Written as DNA, the CDR3 is TGTGCCAGCAGCTCCCGACAGGGGGTCAACGGGGAGCTGTTTTTT. Variable domain in full (rest from reference TRBV11-3 and TRBJ2-2): EAGVVQSPRYKIIEKKQPVAFWCNPISGHNTLYWYLQNLGQGPELLIRYENEEAVDDSQLPKDRFSAERLKGVDSTLKIQPAELGDSAVYLCASSSRQGVNGELFFGEGSRLTVL.

Turning to this clone: A far larger clone is one base from this, pointing to a likely read error. In this CDR3 the conserved last residue, phenylalanine or tryptophan, is missing, so a read error is likely. The chain employs TRBV6-5 and TRBJ1-2; possibly TRBD1 for D (6 bases). Germline CDR1 and CDR2: MNHEY and SVGAGI. This CDR3 comprises 12 residues. V lost 7 bases to trimming and J lost 5 bases, with 11 bases between them. CDR3 coding DNA: TGTGCCAGCAACAACGGACAGTATGGCTACACCTCC. The encoded protein is CASNNGQYGYTS.

This chain connects TRBV6-6 to TRBJ2-3; a weak D match, TRBD2 (6 bases). Germline V gene lookup returns CDR1 MNHNY and CDR2 SVGAGI (reference sequence). This CDR3 spans 14 amino acids. Deletions cut 11 bases from V and 6 bases from J, with 21 bases between. CDR3 sequence (DNA): TGTGCCTCAAATCTGGGCGGGGCGATGGATACGCAGTATTTT. Protein product: CASNLGGAMDTQYF.

This chain uses TRBV10-3 with TRBJ1-1, with D possibly matching TRBD1 (5 bases). The ends were cut back, 10 bases at V and 1 base at J, with 13 bases in the middle. The germline V gene encodes CDR1 ENHRY and CDR2 SYGVKD. CDR3 size: 13 residues. This CDR3 reads CASTKGTNTEAFF. Written as DNA, the CDR3 is TGTGCCAGCACAAAAGGGACGAACACTGAAGCTTTCTTT.

The genes are TRBV15 and TRBJ2-6; 10 nucleotides align to TRBD1. Germline CDR1 is LNHNV and CDR2 is YYDKDF (reference sequence). The CDR3 runs to 15 residues. Losses at the gene ends were 6 bases for V and 11 bases for J; bases not matched to a gene: 10. DNA of the CDR3: TGTGCCACCAGTCCGAACGACAGGGGGCTACACGTCCTGACTTTC. It translates to CATSPNDRGLHVLTF.

The CDR3 reads CAIRGGLAETYEQYF. The CDR3 DNA sequence: TGTGCCATCAGGGGGGGACTAGCGGAGACCTACGAGCAGTACTTC. The chain uses TRBV10-3 and TRBJ2-7; 11 bases align to TRBD2. The CDR3 runs to 15 residues. Germline V gives CDR1 ENHRY, CDR2 SYGVKD. V shed 6 bases, J shed 2 bases, and the junction held 6 bases outside the gene matches.

J is TRBJ1-5 and V is TRBV27; D remains ambiguous. Trimming removed 4 bases at V and 1 base at J, with 14 bases between. The CDR3 is made up of 16 amino acids. CDR1 and CDR2 (germline): MNHEY, SMNVEV (reference sequence). Written as DNA, the CDR3 is TGTGCCAGCAGTTCCCCGGGCAGGCTGAGCAATCAGCCCCAGCATTTT. Protein: CASSSPGRLSNQPQHF.

J is TRBJ1-2 and V is TRBV25-1; 9 bases are shared with TRBD1. The J segment lost 2 bases and the V segment lost 6 bases, leaving 1 base of the junction unmatched. The CDR3 consists of 13 residues. Germline V gene sequence: CDR1 MGHDK, CDR2 SYGVNS. This chain's CDR3 is CASRGTGNYGYTF. The CDR3 DNA reads TGTGCCAGCAGGGGGACAGGGAACTATGGCTACACCTTC.

This clone showed up just a few times. This chain links TRBV9 with TRBJ2-1; no clear D gene. The V gene's germline CDR1 is SGDLS and CDR2 YYNGEE. V lost 0 bases and J lost 3, with 16 bases in between. The length of the CDR3 is 17 residues. DNA of the CDR3: TGTGCCAGCAGCGTAGAAAGCTTCTCTAACTTCTACAATGAGCAGTTCTTC. It specifies CASSVESFSNFYNEQFF.

The gene calls are TRBV7-2 and TRBJ1-1; maybe TRBD1 (5 bases). V was shortened by 3 bases and J by 5 bases, with 16 bases between the two germline ends. Germline-derived CDR1 and CDR2 are SGHTA and FQGNSA. The CDR3 is made up of 15 amino acids. The CDR3 DNA reads TGTGCCAGCAGCTTTGGGGGTAGGGAGACGACTGAAGCTTTCTTT. This codes for CASSFGGRETTEAFF. The full variable domain, completed using reference TRBV7-2 and TRBJ1-1, is GAGVSQSPSNKVTEKGKDVELRCDPISGHTALYWYRQSLGQGLEFLIYFQGNSAPDKSGLPSDRFSAERTGGSVSTLTIQRTQQEDSAVYLCASSFGGRETTEAFFGQGTRLTVV.

The chain joins TRBV19 to TRBJ1-2; maybe TRBD1 (5 bases). V lost 3 bases to trimming and J lost 7 bases, with 18 bases between them. This CDR3 is 15 amino acids long. Germline values: CDR1 LNHDA, CDR2 SQIVND (reference sequence). For the CDR3, the DNA is TGTGCCAGTAGTATCTACGGCAGGGATAACACTGGCTACACCTTC. It yields the protein CASSIYGRDNTGYTF.

Many counts were recorded for this clone. The V and J genes are TRBV5-4 and TRBJ2-3; possibly TRBD1 for D (6 bases). V was trimmed by 0 bases and J by 2 bases, leaving 10 bases between them. The CDR3 loop spans 15 amino acids. Germline V gene sequence: CDR1 SGHNT, CDR2 YYREEE (reference sequence). DNA of the CDR3: TGTGCCAGCAGCTTGGGTGGACAGCTCACAGATACGCAGTATTTT. This gives the protein CASSLGGQLTDTQYF.

This clone was detected only once. The genes are TRBV6-1 and TRBJ1-1; unclear D gene. Trimming took 5 bases from V and 4 from J, leaving 11 bases between them. Germline V gene sequence: CDR1 MNHNS, CDR2 SASEGT. The CDR3 loop spans 13 amino acids. CDR3 region: CASSNLQSTEAFF. CDR3 DNA sequence: TGTGCCAGCAGTAACTTACAGAGCACTGAAGCTTTCTTT.

Note on this clone: This sample includes further DNA sequences coding for the same CDR3. The gene calls are TRBV28 and TRBJ1-2; D remains unclear. V lost 6 bases to trimming and J lost 4 bases, with 9 bases between them. Per germline, CDR1 MDHEN and CDR2 SYDVKM. There are 12 residues in the CDR3. As DNA, the CDR3 is TGTGCCAGCAGCTTTTCGCCCTATGGCTACACCTTC. Its translation is CASSFSPYGYTF.

A note on this clone: Its ends do not fully match the called genes, so a read error is possible. V gene TRBV5-1 combines with J gene TRBJ2-1, with 9 bases that match TRBD1. The CDR3 length is 14 residues. Per germline, CDR1 SGHRS and CDR2 YFSETQ. CDR3 loop: CASTRTGDINGQFF. In DNA form, the CDR3 reads TGCGCCAGCACCCGGACAGGGGATATCAATGGGCAGTTCTTC. Based on the CDR3 plus reference TRBV5-1 and TRBJ2-1, the full variable domain is KAGVTQTPRYLIKTRGQQVTLSCSPISGHRSVSWYQQTPGQGLQFLFEYFSETQRNKGNFPGRFSGRQFSNSRSEMNVSTLELGDSALYLCASTRTGDINGQFFGPGTRLTVL.

The rearrangement uses TRBV2 and TRBJ2-1; 8 bases map to TRBD1. The CDR3 is 14 amino acids. Germline CDR1 and CDR2: SNHLY and FYNNEI. The V segment lost 5 bases and the J segment 7 bases; nucleotides outside the gene matches: 7. The CDR3 DNA reads TGTGCCAGCAGTCGGACAGGGTCCGTGAATGAGCAGTTCTTC. Translating it yields CASSRTGSVNEQFF.

The chain links TRBV5-1 to TRBJ2-7; TRBD1 agrees at 9 bases. V dropped 4 bases and J dropped 2; count of bases not matched to a gene: 10. CDR1 is SGHRS and CDR2 is YFSETQ in the germline V gene. The CDR3 length is 16 residues. DNA for the CDR3: TGCGCCAGCAGCCCTGGAGGGACAGGGATCGCCTACGAGCAGTACTTC. Amino acids: CASSPGGTGIAYEQYF.